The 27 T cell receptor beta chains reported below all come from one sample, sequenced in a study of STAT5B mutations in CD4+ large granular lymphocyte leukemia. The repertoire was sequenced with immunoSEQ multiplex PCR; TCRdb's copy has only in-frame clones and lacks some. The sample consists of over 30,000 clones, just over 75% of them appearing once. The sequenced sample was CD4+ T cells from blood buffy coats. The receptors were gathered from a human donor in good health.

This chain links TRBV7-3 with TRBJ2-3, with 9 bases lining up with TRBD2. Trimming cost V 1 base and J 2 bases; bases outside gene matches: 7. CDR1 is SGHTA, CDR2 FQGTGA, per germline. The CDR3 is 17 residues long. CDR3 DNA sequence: TGTGCCAGCAGCTTAAGGGTAGCGGGGGCCTTCACAGATACGCAGTATTTT. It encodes CASSLRVAGAFTDTQYF.

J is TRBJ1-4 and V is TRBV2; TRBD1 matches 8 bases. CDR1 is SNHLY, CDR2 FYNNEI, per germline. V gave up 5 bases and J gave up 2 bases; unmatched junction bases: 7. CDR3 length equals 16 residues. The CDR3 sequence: CASSLDRVVTNEKLFF. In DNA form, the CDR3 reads TGTGCCAGCAGTCTGGACAGGGTCGTCACTAATGAAAAACTGTTTTTT.

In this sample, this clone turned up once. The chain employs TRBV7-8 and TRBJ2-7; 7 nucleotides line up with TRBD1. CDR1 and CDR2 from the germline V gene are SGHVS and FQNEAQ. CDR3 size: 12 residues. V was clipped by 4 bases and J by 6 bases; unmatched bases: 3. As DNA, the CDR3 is TGTGCCAGCAGCTCGACAGGGTTCGAGCAGTACTTC. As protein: CASSSTGFEQYF.

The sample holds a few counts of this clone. CDR3 region: CASSQAGQGNTEAFF. CDR3 DNA: TGCGCCAGCAGCCAAGCTGGGCAGGGGAACACTGAAGCTTTCTTT. V and J are TRBV4-1 and TRBJ1-1; D might be TRBD1 (5 bases). There are 15 residues in the CDR3. The germline V gene has CDR1 MGHRA and CDR2 YSYEKL. V lost 1 base, J lost 1 base, and 10 bases lay in between.

The CDR3 sequence: CASSPDGQGGEETQYF. For the CDR3, the DNA is TGTGCCAGTAGTCCGGATGGGCAGGGAGGTGAAGAGACCCAGTACTTC. The chain joins TRBV19 to TRBJ2-5; possible D gene TRBD2, 6 bases. From germline, CDR1 is LNHDA and CDR2 SQIVND (reference sequence). V was shortened by 5 bases and J by 3 bases, with 19 bases between the two germline ends. The CDR3 runs to 16 residues.

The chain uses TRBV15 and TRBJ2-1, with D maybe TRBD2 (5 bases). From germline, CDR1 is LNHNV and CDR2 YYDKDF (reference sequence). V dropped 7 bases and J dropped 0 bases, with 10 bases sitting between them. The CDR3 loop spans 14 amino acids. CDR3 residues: CATTMDSSYNEQFF. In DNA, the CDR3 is TGTGCCACCACAATGGACTCCTCCTACAATGAGCAGTTCTTC.

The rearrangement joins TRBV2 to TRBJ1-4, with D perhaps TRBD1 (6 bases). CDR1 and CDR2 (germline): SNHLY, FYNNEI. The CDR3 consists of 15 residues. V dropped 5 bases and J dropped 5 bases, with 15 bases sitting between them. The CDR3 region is CASSSQGVGNEKLFF. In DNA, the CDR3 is TGTGCCAGCAGTTCACAGGGCGTTGGGAATGAAAAACTGTTTTTT.

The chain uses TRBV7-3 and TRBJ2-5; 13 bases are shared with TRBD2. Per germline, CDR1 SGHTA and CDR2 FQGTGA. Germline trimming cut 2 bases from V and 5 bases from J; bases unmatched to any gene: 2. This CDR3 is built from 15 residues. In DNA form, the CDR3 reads TGTGCCAGCAGCTTAGGGGGACTAGCGGGGGAGACCCAGTACTTC. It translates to CASSLGGLAGETQYF.

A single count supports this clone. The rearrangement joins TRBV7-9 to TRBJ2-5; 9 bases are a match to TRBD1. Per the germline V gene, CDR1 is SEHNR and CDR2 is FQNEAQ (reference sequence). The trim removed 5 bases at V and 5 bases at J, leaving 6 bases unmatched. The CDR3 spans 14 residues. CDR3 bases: TGTGCCAGCAGCCATCGGACAGGGGTGGAGACCCAGTACTTC. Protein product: CASSHRTGVETQYF.

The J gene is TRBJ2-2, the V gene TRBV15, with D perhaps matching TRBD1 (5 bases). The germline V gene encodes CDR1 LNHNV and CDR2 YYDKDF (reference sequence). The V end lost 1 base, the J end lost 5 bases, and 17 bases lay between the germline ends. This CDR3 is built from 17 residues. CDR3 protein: CATSRVAGPINTGELFF. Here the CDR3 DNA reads TGTGCCACCAGCAGAGTGGCAGGGCCAATTAATACCGGGGAGCTGTTTTTT.

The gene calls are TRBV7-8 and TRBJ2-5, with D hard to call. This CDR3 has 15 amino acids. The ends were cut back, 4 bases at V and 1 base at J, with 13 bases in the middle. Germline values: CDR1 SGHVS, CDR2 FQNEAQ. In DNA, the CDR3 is TGTGCCAGCAGCTCGTGGGGTCCGTCCCAAGAGACCCAGTACTTC. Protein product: CASSSWGPSQETQYF.

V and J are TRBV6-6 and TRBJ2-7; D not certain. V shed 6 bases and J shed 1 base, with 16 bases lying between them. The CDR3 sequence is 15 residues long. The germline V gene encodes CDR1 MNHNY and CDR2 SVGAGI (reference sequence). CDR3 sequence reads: CASSKDRADSYEQYF. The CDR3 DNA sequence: TGTGCCAGCAGCAAGGATCGGGCCGATTCCTACGAGCAGTACTTC.

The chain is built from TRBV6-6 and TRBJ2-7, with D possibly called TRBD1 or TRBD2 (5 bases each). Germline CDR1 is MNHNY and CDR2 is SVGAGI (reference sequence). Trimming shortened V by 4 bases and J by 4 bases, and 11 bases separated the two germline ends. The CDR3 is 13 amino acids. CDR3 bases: TGTGCCAGCAGTTTGGGACGTTCATACGAGCAGTACTTC. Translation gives CASSLGRSYEQYF.

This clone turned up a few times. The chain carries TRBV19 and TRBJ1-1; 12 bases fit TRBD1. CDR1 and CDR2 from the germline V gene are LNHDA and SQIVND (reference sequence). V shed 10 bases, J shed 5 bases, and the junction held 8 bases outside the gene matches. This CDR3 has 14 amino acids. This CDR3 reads CATLRGQGATEAFF. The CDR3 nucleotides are TGTGCCACCCTACGGGGACAGGGGGCAACTGAAGCTTTCTTT.

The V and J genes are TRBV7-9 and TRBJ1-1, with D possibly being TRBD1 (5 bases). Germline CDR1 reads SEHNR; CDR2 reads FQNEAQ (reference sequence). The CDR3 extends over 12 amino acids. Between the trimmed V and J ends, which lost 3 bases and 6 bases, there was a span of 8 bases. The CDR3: CASSFGGSEAFF. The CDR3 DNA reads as TGTGCCAGCAGCTTTGGGGGGTCTGAAGCTTTCTTT.

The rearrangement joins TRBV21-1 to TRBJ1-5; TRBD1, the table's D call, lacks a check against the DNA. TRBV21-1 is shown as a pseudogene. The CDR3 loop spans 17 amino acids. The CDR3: CASSGPGENGSNQPQHF. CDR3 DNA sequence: TGTGCCAGCAGCGGACCAGGGGAAAACGGCAGCAATCAGCCCCAGCATTTT.

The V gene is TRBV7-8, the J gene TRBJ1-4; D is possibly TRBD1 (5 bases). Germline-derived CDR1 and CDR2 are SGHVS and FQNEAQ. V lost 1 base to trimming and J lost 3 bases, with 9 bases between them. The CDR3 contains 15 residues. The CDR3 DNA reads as TGTGCCAGCAGCTTAGACGGGGCTTCTAATGAAAAACTGTTTTTT. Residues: CASSLDGASNEKLFF.

The CDR3 reads CASTRGVTFATNEKLFF. The CDR3 DNA is TGTGCCAGCACCCGAGGGGTTACCTTTGCAACTAATGAAAAACTGTTTTTT. The chain employs TRBV4-2 and TRBJ1-4, with D tentatively TRBD1 (5 bases). Germline-derived CDR1 and CDR2 are LGHNA and YNFKEQ. The V end lost 7 bases, the J end lost 0 bases, and 18 bases lay between the germline ends. The CDR3 loop spans 17 amino acids.

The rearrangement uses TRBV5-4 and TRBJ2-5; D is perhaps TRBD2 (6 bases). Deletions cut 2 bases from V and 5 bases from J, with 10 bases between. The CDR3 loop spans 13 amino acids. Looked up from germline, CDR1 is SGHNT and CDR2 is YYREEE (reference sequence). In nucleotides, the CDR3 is TGTGCCAGCAGCTTTGGAGGGCGTGAGACCCAGTACTTC. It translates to CASSFGGRETQYF.

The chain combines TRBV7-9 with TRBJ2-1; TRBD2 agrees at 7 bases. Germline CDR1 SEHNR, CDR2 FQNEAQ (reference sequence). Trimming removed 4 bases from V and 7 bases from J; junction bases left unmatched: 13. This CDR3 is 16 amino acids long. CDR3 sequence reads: CASSWTSSIARNEQFF. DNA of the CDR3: TGTGCCAGCAGCTGGACTAGTTCCATCGCCCGAAATGAGCAGTTCTTC.

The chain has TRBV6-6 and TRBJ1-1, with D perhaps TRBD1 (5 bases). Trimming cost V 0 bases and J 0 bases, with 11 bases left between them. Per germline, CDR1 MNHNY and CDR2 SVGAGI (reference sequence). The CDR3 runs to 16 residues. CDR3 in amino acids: CASSYSLRGLNTEAFF. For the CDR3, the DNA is TGTGCCAGCAGTTACTCGCTTCGGGGGTTGAACACTGAAGCTTTCTTT.

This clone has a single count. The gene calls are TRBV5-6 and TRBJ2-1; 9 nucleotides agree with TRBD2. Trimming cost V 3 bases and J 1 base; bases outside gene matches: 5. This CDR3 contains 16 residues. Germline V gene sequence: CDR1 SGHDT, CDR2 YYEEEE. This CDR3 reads CASSSLAGTSYNEQFF. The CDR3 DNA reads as TGTGCCAGCAGCTCTCTAGCGGGGACATCCTACAATGAGCAGTTCTTC. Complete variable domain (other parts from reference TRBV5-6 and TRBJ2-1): DAGVTQSPTHLIKTRGQQVTLRCSPKSGHDTVSWYQQALGQGPQFIFQYYEEEERQRGNFPDRFSGHQFPNYSSELNVNALLLGDSALYLCASSSLAGTSYNEQFFGPGTRLTVL.

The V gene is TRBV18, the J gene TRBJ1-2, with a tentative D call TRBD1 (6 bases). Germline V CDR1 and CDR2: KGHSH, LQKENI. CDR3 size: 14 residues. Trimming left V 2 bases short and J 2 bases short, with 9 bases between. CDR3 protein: CASSPGGGNYGYTF. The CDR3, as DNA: TGTGCCAGCTCACCAGGGGGCGGAAACTATGGCTACACCTTC.

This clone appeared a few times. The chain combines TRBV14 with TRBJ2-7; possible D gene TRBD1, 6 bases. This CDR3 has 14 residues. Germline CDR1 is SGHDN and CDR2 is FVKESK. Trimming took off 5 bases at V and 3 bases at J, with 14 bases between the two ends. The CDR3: CASSRLDRHYEQYF. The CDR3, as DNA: TGTGCCAGCAGCAGGTTGGACAGACACTACGAGCAGTACTTC. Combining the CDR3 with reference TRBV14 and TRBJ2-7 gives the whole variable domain EAGVTQFPSHSVIEKGQTVTLRCDPISGHDNLYWYRRVMGKEIKFLLHFVKESKQDESGMPNNRFLAERTGGTYSTLKVQPAELEDSGVYFCASSRLDRHYEQYFGPGTRLTVT.

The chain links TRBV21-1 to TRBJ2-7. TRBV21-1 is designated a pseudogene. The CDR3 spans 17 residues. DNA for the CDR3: TGTGCCAGCAGCAAAGCGACGCCGGGACGGAGCTCCTACGAGCAGTACTTC. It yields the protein CASSKATPGRSSYEQYF.

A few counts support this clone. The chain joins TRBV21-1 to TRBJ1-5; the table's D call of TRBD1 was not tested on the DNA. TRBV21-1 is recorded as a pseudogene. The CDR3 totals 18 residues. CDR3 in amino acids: CASRNKTENLLGNQPQHF. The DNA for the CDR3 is TGTGCCAGCAGAAACAAGACAGAGAACCTACTCGGCAATCAGCCCCAGCATTTT.

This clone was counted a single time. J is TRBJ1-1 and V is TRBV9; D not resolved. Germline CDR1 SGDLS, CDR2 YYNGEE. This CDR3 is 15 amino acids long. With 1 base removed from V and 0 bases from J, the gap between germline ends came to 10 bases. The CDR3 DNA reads TGTGCCAGCAGCGTATGGGAGGAAATGAACACTGAAGCTTTCTTT. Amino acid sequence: CASSVWEEMNTEAFF.